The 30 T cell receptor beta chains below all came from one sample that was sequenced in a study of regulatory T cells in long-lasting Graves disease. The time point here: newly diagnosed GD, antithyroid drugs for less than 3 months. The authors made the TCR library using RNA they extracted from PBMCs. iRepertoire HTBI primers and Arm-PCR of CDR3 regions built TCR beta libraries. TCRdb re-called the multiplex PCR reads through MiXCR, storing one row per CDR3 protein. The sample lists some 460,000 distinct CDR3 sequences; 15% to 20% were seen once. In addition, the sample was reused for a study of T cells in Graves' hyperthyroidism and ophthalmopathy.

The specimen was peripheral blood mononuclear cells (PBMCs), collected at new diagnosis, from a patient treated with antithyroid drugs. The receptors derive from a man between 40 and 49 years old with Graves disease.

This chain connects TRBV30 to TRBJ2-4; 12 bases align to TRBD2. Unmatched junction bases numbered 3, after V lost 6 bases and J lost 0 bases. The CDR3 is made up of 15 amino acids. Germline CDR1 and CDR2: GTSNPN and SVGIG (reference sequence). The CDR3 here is CACRGLAGAKNIQYF. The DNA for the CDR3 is TGTGCCTGCCGGGGACTAGCGGGAGCCAAAAACATTCAGTACTTC.

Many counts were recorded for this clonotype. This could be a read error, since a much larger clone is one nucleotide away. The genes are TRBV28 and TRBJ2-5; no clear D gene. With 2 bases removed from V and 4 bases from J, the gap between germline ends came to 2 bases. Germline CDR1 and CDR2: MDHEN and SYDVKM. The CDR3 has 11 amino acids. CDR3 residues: CASSLPETQYF. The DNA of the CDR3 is TGTGCCAGCAGTTTACCAGAGACCCAGTACTTC.

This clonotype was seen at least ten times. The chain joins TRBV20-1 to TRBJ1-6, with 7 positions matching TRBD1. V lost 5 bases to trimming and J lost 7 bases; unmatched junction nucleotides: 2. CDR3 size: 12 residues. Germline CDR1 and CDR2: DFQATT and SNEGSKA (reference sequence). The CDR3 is CSAGDRNSPLHF. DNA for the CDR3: TGCAGTGCTGGGGACAGAAATTCACCCCTCCACTTT.

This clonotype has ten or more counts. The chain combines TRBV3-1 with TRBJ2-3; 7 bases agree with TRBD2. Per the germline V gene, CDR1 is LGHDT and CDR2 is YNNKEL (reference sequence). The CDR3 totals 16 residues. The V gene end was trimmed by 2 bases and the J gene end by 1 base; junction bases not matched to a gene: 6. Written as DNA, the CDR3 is TGTGCCAGCAGCCAATATCGCGGGAGCGGCACAGATACGCAGTATTTT. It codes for CASSQYRGSGTDTQYF.

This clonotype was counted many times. This CDR3 is CASSPGTTYNEQFF. The CDR3 DNA sequence: TGTGCCAGCAGTCCCGGGACCACCTACAATGAGCAGTTCTTC. This chain links TRBV28 with TRBJ2-1; D could derive from TRBD1 or TRBD2 (5 bases each). Germline V gene data show CDR1 as MDHEN and CDR2 as SYDVKM. Trimming took off 5 bases at V and 2 bases at J, with 10 bases between the two ends. CDR3 length: 14 amino acids.

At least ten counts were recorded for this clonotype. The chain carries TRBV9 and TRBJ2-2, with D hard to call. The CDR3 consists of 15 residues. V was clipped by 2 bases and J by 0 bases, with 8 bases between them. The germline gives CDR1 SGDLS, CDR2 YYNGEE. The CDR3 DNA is TGTGCCAGCAGCGTGCAAGTCGCGAACACCGGGGAGCTGTTTTTT. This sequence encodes CASSVQVANTGELFF.

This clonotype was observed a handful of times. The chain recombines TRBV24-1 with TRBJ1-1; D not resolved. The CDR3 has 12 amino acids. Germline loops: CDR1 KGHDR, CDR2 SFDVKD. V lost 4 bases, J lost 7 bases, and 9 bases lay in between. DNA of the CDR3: TGTGCCACCAGTGAGTCCGGGTATGAAGCTTTCTTT. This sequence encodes CATSESGYEAFF.

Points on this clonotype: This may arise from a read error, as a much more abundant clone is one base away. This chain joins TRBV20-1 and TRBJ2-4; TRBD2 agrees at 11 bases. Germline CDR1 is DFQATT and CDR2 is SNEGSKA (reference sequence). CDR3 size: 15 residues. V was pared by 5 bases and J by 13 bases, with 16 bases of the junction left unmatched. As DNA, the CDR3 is TGCAGTGCTCGGCTTGTAGCGGGAGGGCCGAGTGAGCAGTACTTC. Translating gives CSARLVAGGPSEQYF.

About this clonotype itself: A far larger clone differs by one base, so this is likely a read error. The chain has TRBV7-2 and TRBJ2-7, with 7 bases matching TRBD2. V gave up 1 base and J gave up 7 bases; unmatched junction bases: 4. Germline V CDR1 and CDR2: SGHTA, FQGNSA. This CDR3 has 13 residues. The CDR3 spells CASSLGYGGEQYF. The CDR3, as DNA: TGTGCCAGCAGCTTAGGTTACGGGGGGGAGCAGTACTTC.

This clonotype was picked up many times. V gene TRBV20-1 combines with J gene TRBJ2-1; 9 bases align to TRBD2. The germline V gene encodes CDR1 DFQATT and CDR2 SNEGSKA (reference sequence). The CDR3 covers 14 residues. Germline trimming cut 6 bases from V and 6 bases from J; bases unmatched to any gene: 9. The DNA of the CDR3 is TGCAGTGCACGTGAGACTAGCGGATCCAATGAGCAGTTCTTC. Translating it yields CSARETSGSNEQFF.

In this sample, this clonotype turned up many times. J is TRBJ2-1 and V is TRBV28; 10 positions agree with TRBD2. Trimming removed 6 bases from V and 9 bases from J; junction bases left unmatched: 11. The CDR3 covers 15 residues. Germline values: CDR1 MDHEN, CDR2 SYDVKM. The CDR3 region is CASRPAGGPRGEQFF. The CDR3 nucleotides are TGTGCCAGCAGGCCAGCGGGAGGGCCGAGGGGTGAGCAGTTCTTC.

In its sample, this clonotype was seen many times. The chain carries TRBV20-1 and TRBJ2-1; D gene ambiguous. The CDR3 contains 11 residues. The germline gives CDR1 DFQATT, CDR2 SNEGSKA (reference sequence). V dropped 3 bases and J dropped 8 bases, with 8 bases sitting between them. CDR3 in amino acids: CSASRKHEQFF. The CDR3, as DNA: TGCAGTGCTAGCAGGAAGCATGAGCAGTTCTTC.

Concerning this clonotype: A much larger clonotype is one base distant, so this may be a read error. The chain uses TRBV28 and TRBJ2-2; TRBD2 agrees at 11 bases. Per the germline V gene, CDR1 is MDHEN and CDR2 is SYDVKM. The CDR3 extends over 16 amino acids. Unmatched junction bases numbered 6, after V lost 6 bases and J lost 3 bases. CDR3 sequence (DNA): TGTGCCAGCAGCCCCGAACTAGCGGGGGACACCGGGGAGCTGTTTTTT. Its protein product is CASSPELAGDTGELFF.

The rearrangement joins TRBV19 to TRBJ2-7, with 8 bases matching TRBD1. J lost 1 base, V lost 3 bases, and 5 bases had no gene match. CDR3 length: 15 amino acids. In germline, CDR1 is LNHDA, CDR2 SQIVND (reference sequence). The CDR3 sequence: CASSIAGQGSYEQYF. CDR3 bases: TGTGCCAGTAGTATCGCTGGACAGGGTTCCTACGAGCAGTACTTC.

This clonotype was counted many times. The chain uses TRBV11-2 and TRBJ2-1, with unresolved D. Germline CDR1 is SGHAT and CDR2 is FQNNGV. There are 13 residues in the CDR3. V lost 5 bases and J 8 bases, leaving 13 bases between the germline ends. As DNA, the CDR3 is TGTGCCAGCAGCCAAGAGAGCCGGTATGAGCAGTTCTTC. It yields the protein CASSQESRYEQFF.

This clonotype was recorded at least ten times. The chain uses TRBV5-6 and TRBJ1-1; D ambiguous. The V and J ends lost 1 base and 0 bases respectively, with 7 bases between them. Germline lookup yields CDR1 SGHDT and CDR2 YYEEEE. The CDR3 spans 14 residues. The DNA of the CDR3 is TGTGCCAGCAGCTTGCAGGCGATGAACACTGAAGCTTTCTTT. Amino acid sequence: CASSLQAMNTEAFF.

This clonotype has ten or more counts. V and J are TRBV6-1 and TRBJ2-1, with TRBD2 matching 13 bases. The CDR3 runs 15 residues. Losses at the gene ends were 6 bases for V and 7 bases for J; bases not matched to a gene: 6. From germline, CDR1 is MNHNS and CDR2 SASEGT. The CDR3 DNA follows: TGTGCCAGCAGGGCCGGACTAGCGGGAGTAAATGAGCAGTTCTTC. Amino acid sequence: CASRAGLAGVNEQFF.

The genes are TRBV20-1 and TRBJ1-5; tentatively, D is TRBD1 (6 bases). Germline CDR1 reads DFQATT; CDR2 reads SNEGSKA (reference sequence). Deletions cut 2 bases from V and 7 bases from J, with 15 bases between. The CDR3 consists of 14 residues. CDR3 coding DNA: TGCAGTGCTAGAAAACAGGGCCTGGGCCAGCCCCAGCATTTT. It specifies CSARKQGLGQPQHF.

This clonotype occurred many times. The CDR3: CASSLAVSRGDTQYF. The CDR3 DNA reads as TGCGCCAGCAGCTTGGCCGTTTCCAGGGGCGATACGCAGTATTTT. The genes are TRBV5-1 and TRBJ2-3; D is perhaps TRBD1 (6 bases). Germline-derived CDR1 and CDR2 are SGHRS and YFSETQ. This CDR3 contains 15 residues. The V and J ends lost 0 bases and 6 bases respectively, with 14 bases between them.

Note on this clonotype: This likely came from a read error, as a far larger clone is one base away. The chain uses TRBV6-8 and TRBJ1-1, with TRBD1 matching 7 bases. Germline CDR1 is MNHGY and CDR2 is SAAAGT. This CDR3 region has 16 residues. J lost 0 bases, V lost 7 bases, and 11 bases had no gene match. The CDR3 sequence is CASTDRDLSMNTEAFF. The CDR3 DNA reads TGTGCCAGCACCGACAGGGACTTGTCGATGAACACTGAAGCTTTCTTT.

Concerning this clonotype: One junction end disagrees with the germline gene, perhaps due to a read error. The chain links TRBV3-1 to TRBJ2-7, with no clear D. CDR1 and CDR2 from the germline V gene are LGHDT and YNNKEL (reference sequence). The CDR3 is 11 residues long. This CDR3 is CTSSPAYEQYF. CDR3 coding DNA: TGTACCAGCAGCCCCGCTTACGAGCAGTACTTC.

The CDR3 sequence: CASSLIRASGNTIYF. The CDR3 DNA follows: TGTGCCAGCAGCTTGATCAGGGCCTCTGGAAACACCATATATTTT. The V and J genes are TRBV7-9 and TRBJ1-3, with D perhaps TRBD1 (5 bases). The CDR3 runs 15 residues. The ends were cut back, 3 bases at V and 0 bases at J, with 9 bases in the middle. Germline V CDR1 and CDR2: SEHNR, FQNEAQ (reference sequence).

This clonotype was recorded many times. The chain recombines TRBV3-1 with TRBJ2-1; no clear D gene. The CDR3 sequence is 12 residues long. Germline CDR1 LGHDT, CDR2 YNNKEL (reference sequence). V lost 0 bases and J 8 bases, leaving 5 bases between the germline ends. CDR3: CASSQDRDEQFF. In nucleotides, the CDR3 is TGTGCCAGCAGCCAAGATAGGGATGAGCAGTTCTTC.

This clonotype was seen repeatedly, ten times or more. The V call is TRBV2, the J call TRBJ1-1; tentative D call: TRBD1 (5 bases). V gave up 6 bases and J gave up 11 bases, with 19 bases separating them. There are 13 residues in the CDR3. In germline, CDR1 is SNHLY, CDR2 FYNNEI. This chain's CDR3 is CASRDNAGRYAFF. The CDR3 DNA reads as TGTGCCAGCAGGGATAACGCAGGGCGCTACGCTTTCTTT. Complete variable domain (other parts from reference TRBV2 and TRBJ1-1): EPEVTQTPSHQVTQMGQEVILRCVPISNHLYFYWYRQILGQKVEFLVSFYNNEISEKSEIFDDQFSVERPDGSNFTLKIRSTKLEDSAMYFCASRDNAGRYAFFGQGTRLTVV.

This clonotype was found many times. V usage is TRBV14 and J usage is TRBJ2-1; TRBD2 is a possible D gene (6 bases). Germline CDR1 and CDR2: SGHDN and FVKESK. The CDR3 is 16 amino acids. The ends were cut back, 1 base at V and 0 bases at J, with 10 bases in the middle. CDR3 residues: CASSQAPGDSYNEQFF. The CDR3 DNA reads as TGTGCCAGCAGCCAAGCCCCGGGAGACTCCTACAATGAGCAGTTCTTC. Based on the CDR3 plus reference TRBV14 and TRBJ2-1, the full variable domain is EAGVTQFPSHSVIEKGQTVTLRCDPISGHDNLYWYRRVMGKEIKFLLHFVKESKQDESGMPNNRFLAERTGGTYSTLKVQPAELEDSGVYFCASSQAPGDSYNEQFFGPGTRLTVL.

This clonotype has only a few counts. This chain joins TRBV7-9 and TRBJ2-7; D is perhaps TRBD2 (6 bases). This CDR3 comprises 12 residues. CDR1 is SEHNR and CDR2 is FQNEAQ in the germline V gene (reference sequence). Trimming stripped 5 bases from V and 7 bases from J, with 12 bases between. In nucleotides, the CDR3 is TGTGCCAGCAGCGGACACCGGGGGGAGCAGTACTTC. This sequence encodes CASSGHRGEQYF.

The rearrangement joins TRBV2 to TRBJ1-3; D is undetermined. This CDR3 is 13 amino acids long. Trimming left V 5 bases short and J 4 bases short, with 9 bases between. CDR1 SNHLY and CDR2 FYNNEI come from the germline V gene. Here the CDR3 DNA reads TGTGCCAGCAGTACTGAGCGAGGAAACACCATATATTTT. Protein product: CASSTERGNTIYF.

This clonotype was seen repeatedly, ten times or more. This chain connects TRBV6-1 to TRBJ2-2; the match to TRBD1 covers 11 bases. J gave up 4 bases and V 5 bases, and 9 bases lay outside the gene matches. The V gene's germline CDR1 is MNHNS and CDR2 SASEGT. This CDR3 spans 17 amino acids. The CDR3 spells CASSRRTGTGGTGELFF. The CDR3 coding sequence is TGTGCCAGCAGTCGAAGAACCGGGACAGGGGGCACCGGGGAGCTGTTTTTT.

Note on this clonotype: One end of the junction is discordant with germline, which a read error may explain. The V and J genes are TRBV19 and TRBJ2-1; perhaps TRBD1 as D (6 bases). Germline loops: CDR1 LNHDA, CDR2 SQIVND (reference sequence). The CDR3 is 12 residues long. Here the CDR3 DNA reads TGTGCCAGTAGTATAGATCAGGGGACACCGTACTTC. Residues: CASSIDQGTPYF.

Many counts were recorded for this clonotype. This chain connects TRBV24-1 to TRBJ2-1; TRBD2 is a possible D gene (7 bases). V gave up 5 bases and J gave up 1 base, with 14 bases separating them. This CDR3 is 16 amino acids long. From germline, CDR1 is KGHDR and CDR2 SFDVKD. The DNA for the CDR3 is TGTGCCACCAGTGTAGGGGGACTATATTCCTACAATGAGCAGTTCTTC. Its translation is CATSVGGLYSYNEQFF.